The rows below give T cell receptor beta chains drawn from one sample of a study of T-cell memory formation after mild COVID-19. In TCRdb, the 5' RACE reads were re-called with MiXCR into one record per CDR3 protein. The table lists roughly 40,000 distinct CDR3 sequences, 6% to 9.5% of them singletons, with 1.4% to 1.5% in the top ten. Sequenced: PBMCs or a T cell subset sorted from them (not recorded which). Receptors originate from a man aged 18 to 29 who had mild COVID-19 (a few samples of this study predate the infection). Cell type and time point are not known. Each CDR3 is given with its conserved first and last residue. The D gene is left open where the match is weak. The size entry is marked missing in some rows and otherwise reads once, few, many or a size class.

>TRBV7-2|NA|few|TRBJ1-2
CASSSLPNYGYTF
TGTGCCAGCAGCTCCTTGCCTAACTATGGCTACACCTTC
>TRBV2|TRBD1|NA|TRBJ2-7
CAGRPGTGTYEQYF
TGTGCCGGACGGCCCGGGACAGGGACTTACGAGCAGTACTTC
>TRBV7-2|NA|medium-sized|TRBJ1-1
CASSLRGTEAFF
TGCGCCAGCAGCCTCAGGGGCACTGAAGCTTTCTTT
>TRBV5-4|TRBD1|NA|TRBJ2-2
CASSRPGQANTGELFF
TGTGCCAGCAGCCGACCGGGACAGGCTAACACCGGGGAGCTGTTTTTT
>TRBV7-9|TRBD1|many|TRBJ1-1
CASSFQGANTEAFF
TGTGCCAGCAGCTTTCAGGGGGCGAACACTGAAGCTTTCTTT
>TRBV12-3/TRBV12-4|NA|few|TRBJ1-1
CASSLLRDTEAFF
TGTGCCAGCAGTCTTCTTCGGGACACTGAAGCTTTCTTT
>TRBV20-1|TRBD2|few|TRBJ2-2
CSVAGGLTGELFF
TGCAGTGTAGCGGGGGGGCTTACCGGGGAGCTGTTTTTT
>TRBV7-2|NA|many|TRBJ1-1
CADLQYLHTEAFF
TGTGCCGACCTACAGTACTTGCACACTGAAGCTTTCTTT
>TRBV19|TRBD1|once|TRBJ1-2
CASSARGWISWGYTF
TGTGCCAGTAGTGCCAGGGGGTGGATATCGTGGGGCTACACCTTC
>TRBV7-2|NA|few|TRBJ1-3
CASSSHPAGEAGNTIYF
TGTGCCAGCAGCTCCCACCCGGCAGGGGAAGCAGGAAACACCATATATTTT
>TRBV20-1|TRBD2|NA|TRBJ2-5
CSARAVGLAGGWQETQYF
TGCAGTGCTAGAGCAGTAGGGCTAGCGGGGGGGTGGCAAGAGACCCAGTACTTC
>TRBV12-3/TRBV12-4|TRBD2|few|TRBJ2-3
CASSFWVAGSTDTQYF
TGTGCCAGCAGTTTTTGGGTAGCGGGGAGCACAGATACGCAGTATTTT
>TRBV5-1|TRBD1|many|TRBJ1-1
CASSLVGQVGTEAFF
TGCGCCAGCAGCTTGGTGGGACAGGTGGGGACTGAAGCTTTCTTT
>TRBV4-2|NA|many|TRBJ2-6
CASSPHTRGITGANVLTF
TGTGCCAGCAGCCCGCATACCCGGGGAATTACTGGGGCCAACGTCCTGACTTTC
>TRBV7-6|TRBD2|few|TRBJ2-2
CASSLGGGTGELFF
TGTGCCAGCAGCTTGGGCGGGGGAACCGGGGAGCTGTTTTTT
>TRBV7-2|NA|many|TRBJ2-3
CASRENTDTQYF
TGTGCCAGCAGGGAGAACACAGATACGCAGTATTTT
>TRBV6-2/TRBV6-3|NA|NA|TRBJ1-2
CASSLNRVDYGYTF
TGTGCCAGCAGTTTAAACAGGGTGGACTATGGCTACACCTTC
>TRBV7-3|TRBD2|few|TRBJ2-5
CASSLLAGAGETQYF
TGTGCCAGCAGCTTGCTAGCGGGGGCTGGGGAGACCCAGTACTTC
>TRBV6-5|NA|many|TRBJ2-5
CASSPLASPETQYF
TGTGCCAGCAGCCCGTTAGCTAGTCCGGAGACCCAGTACTTC
>TRBV27|TRBD1|NA|TRBJ2-2
CASRRQGTDTGELFF
TGTGCCAGCAGACGACAGGGTACTGACACCGGGGAGCTGTTTTTT
>TRBV14|NA|NA|TRBJ2-1
CASSQVSPYYNEQFF
TGTGCCAGCAGCCAAGTTTCCCCCTACTACAATGAGCAGTTCTTC
>TRBV4-3|NA|NA|TRBJ2-7
CASSQGLGVGEQYF
TGCGCCAGCAGCCAAGGGCTGGGTGTCGGCGAGCAGTACTTC
>TRBV4-3|TRBD2|NA|TRBJ2-1
CASSRGLAGAGYNEQFF
TGCGCCAGCAGCCGAGGACTAGCGGGGGCTGGGTACAATGAGCAGTTCTTC
>TRBV12-3/TRBV12-4|TRBD1|few|TRBJ2-1
CASSHRDSGNEQFF
TGTGCCAGCAGCCACCGGGACAGCGGCAATGAGCAGTTCTTC
>TRBV7-9|TRBD1|few|TRBJ1-1
CASSRQGANVEAFF
TGTGCCAGCAGCAGACAGGGGGCCAACGTAGAAGCTTTCTTT
>TRBV11-2|NA|few|TRBJ2-6
CASSLFRPGANVLTF
TGTGCCAGCAGCCTGTTTCGGCCGGGGGCCAACGTCCTGACTTTC
>TRBV28|TRBD1|many|TRBJ1-1
CASRASTGSAFF
TGTGCCAGCAGGGCTTCGACAGGGAGCGCTTTCTTT
>TRBV7-2|NA|few|TRBJ1-2
CASSPVSRGYGYTF
TGTGCCAGCAGCCCTGTGTCGCGGGGCTATGGCTACACCTTC
>TRBV7-9|NA|few|TRBJ2-3
CASSPKGGQRSTDTQYF
TGTGCCAGCAGCCCTAAGGGGGGACAGAGGAGCACAGATACGCAGTATTTT
>TRBV7-9|NA|NA|TRBJ2-1
CASSLGVVYNEQFF
TGTGCCAGCAGCTTAGGGGTTGTATACAATGAGCAGTTCTTC
>TRBV18|NA|few|TRBJ2-7
CASSPTGPLGEQYF
TGTGCCAGCTCACCCACAGGCCCCCTAGGCGAGCAGTACTTC
>TRBV20-1|NA|many|TRBJ2-2
CSAREGHNTGELFF
TGCAGTGCTAGGGAGGGACATAACACCGGGGAGCTGTTTTTT
>TRBV5-1|NA|few|TRBJ2-5
CASSLFGGTQETQYF
TGCGCCAGCAGCTTGTTCGGCGGGACCCAAGAGACCCAGTACTTC
>TRBV5-6|TRBD1|many|TRBJ2-1
CASSGNRGYEQFF
TGTGCCAGCAGCGGAAACAGGGGATATGAGCAGTTCTTC
>TRBV6-2/TRBV6-3|TRBD2|NA|TRBJ2-3
CASSSSGGTTQYF
TGTGCCAGCAGTTCTAGCGGGGGAACAACGCAGTATTTT
>TRBV4-2|NA|many|TRBJ2-1
CASSQEGAPYNEQFF
TGTGCCAGCAGCCAAGAGGGGGCCCCCTACAATGAGCAGTTCTTC
>TRBV7-7|NA|NA|TRBJ2-5
CASSFGSSKTQYF
TGTGCCAGCAGCTTCGGCAGCAGCAAGACCCAGTACTTC
>TRBV12-3/TRBV12-4|NA|few|TRBJ2-3
CASSQDYNTDTQYF
TGTGCCAGCAGTCAAGACTATAACACAGATACGCAGTATTTT
>TRBV20-1|NA|few|TRBJ2-7
CSAQGGLDEQYF
TGCAGTGCCCAGGGTGGTTTGGACGAGCAGTACTTC
>TRBV14|NA|many|TRBJ2-5
CASSHGQTQYF
TGTGCCAGCAGCCATGGTCAGACCCAGTACTTC